This T cell receptor beta chain was recovered during a study of blood T cell repertoires in COVID-19. The overall study: PBMCs, B-cell-depleted T cells, or T cells provided the cDNA or gDNA that made up the material.

This CDR3 comprises 14 residues. The V gene end was trimmed by 7 bases and the J gene end by 7 bases; junction bases not matched to a gene: 9. Germline CDR1 reads MDHEN; CDR2 reads SYDVKM. Seattle patients were enrolled while actively infected and followed longitudinally. Original data processing: Amplification with reference gene primers provided the estimates of nucleated cell counts. Profiled with immunoSEQ multiplex PCR; TCRdb holds only in-frame clones, not every one. V and J calls and clone size follow that table, whereas D and trimming were derived from the DNA. This sample has approximately 240,000 clones, with approximately 86% found just once.

What was sequenced was peripheral blood. The clonotype originates from a woman in her twenties or thirties with COVID-19, enrolled during active disease. The chain employs TRBV28 and TRBJ2-7, with 11 nucleotides matching TRBD1. The CDR3 sequence is CASKIGQGASEQYF. The CDR3 nucleotides are TGTGCCAGCAAGATCGGACAGGGGGCGTCGGAGCAGTACTTC.